The rows below give T cell receptor beta chains drawn from one sample of a study of blood T cells in healthy people across ages. A single record per CDR3 protein comes from TCRdb applying MiXCR to the 5' RACE reads. The sample yields around 1.5 million distinct CDR3 sequences, approximately 32% seen once. Input material: blood. Receptor source: a young woman in good health. Each CDR3 is given with its conserved first and last residue. The D gene is left open where the match is weak. Clone size is shown for a subset of rows, as once, few, many or a class of expanded clone.

V	size	J	D	DNA	CDR3
TRBV2	NA	TRBJ2-6	NA	TGTGCCAGGAGGTTAGGAAACACTGGGGCCAACGTCCTGACTTTC	CARRLGNTGANVLTF
TRBV10-3	NA	TRBJ1-1	TRBD1	TGTGCCATCAGTGGCCTGGGGGGACAGGGCGCTGAAGCTTTCTTT	CAISGLGGQGAEAFF
TRBV5-1	few	TRBJ2-7	TRBD2	TGCGCCAGCACCTCAGCAGCGGGAGGCTCCTACGAGCAGTACTTC	CASTSAAGGSYEQYF
TRBV7-3	few	TRBJ2-3	NA	TGTGCCAGCAGCCCCCCGAGGTTCCGAACCTCAGATACGCAGTATTTT	CASSPPRFRTSDTQYF
TRBV5-6	NA	TRBJ2-7	NA	TGTGCCAGCAGCGCCTCCACGGGTTGGATGGGCGAGCAGTACTTC	CASSASTGWMGEQYF
TRBV11-2	few	TRBJ2-3	TRBD2	TGTGCCAGCAGCTCGGGGGGCGGGGGGGCTGGAGATACGCAGTATTTT	CASSSGGGGAGDTQYF
TRBV6-6	NA	TRBJ2-7	TRBD2	TGTGCCAGCAGTTACTCGACTAGCAGTCTCTACGAGCAGTACTTC	CASSYSTSSLYEQYF
TRBV6-1	NA	TRBJ1-2	NA	TGTGCCAGCAGAACCCCCGTGGGCGATGGCTACACCTTC	CASRTPVGDGYTF
TRBV3-1	NA	TRBJ2-1	NA	TGTGCCAGCAGCCCCGTTAACCGGGGCCGCAATGAGCAGTTCTTC	CASSPVNRGRNEQFF
TRBV7-9	once	TRBJ1-4	NA	TGTGCCTGCAGCTTCGCGGGGGGCGCGAGTGAAAAACTGTTTTTT	CACSFAGGASEKLFF
TRBV20-1	few	TRBJ2-6	TRBD1	TGCAGTGCCAGGGGGAACGCCAGGGAAAGCTCTGGGGCCAACGTCCTGACTTTC	CSARGNARESSGANVLTF
TRBV27	few	TRBJ2-7	NA	TGTGCCAGCAGTTTATACTCGCTCTCCTACGAGCAGTACTTC	CASSLYSLSYEQYF
TRBV10-3	few	TRBJ2-7	NA	TGTGCCATCAGTGCGGGAAGGGGTTCCTACGAGCAGTACTTC	CAISAGRGSYEQYF
TRBV4-1	once	TRBJ2-2	NA	TGCGCCAGCAGCCAAGCAGGGTTCACCGGGGAGCGGTTTTTT	CASSQAGFTGERFF
TRBV4-2	many	TRBJ2-6	NA	TGTGCCAGCAGCCAAGAGGTCAGGTCTGGGGCCAACGTCCTGACTTTC	CASSQEVRSGANVLTF
TRBV7-3	NA	TRBJ2-3	NA	TGTGCCAGCAGCTTAAGCGGGACAAACACAGATACGCAGTATTTT	CASSLSGTNTDTQYF
TRBV4-1	NA	TRBJ1-5	NA	TGCGCCAGCAGCCAAAACGTGGAGAGCAATCAGCCCCAGCATTTT	CASSQNVESNQPQHF
TRBV14	NA	TRBJ2-1	TRBD2	TGTGCCAGCAGCCAAACCGGGACTAGCATTTTCGGTGAGCAGTTCTTC	CASSQTGTSIFGEQFF
TRBV25-1	NA	TRBJ2-5	NA	TGTGCCTCAGGGGAGGGGTTTCAAGAGACCCAGTACTTC	CASGEGFQETQYF
TRBV4-2	NA	TRBJ1-1	NA	TGTGCCAGCAGCCAGCAGGAGAATGAAGCTTTCTTT	CASSQQENEAFF
TRBV2	NA	TRBJ1-2	TRBD1	TGTGCCAGCAGTGCTTACCCGGGACAGGGAACCTATGGCTACACCTTC	CASSAYPGQGTYGYTF
TRBV11-1	NA	TRBJ2-3	TRBD2	TGTGCCAGCAGCTCACCTCATGGGGGACTAGCGGACCACGGGGGGCCAGATACCCAGTATTTT	CASSSPHGGLADHGGPDTQYF
TRBV5-1	NA	TRBJ2-1	NA	TGCGCCAGCAGCCTTTCCGCGGGACCTCCCTACAATGAGCAGTTCTTC	CASSLSAGPPYNEQFF
TRBV2	NA	TRBJ2-1	NA	TGTGCCAGCAGGGACCGCGGTAGTAGCTCCTACAATGAGCAGTTCTTC	CASRDRGSSSYNEQFF
TRBV15	few	TRBJ1-5	TRBD1	TGTGCCACCAGCATCCGACAGGGAGCGTCAAGCAATCAGCCCCAGCATTTT	CATSIRQGASSNQPQHF
TRBV28	NA	TRBJ1-4	TRBD1	TGTGCCAGCAGTTCCCTCGGGACAGAAAAGAATGAAAAACTGTTTTTT	CASSSLGTEKNEKLFF
TRBV7-9	few	TRBJ2-6	NA	TGTGCCAGCAGCTCTAACTCCGGGGCCAACGTCCTGACTTTC	CASSSNSGANVLTF
TRBV12-3/TRBV12-4	many	TRBJ1-1	TRBD1	TGTGCCAGCAGTCCGACAGGGAAGACTGAAGCTTTCTTT	CASSPTGKTEAFF
TRBV20-1	few	TRBJ2-1	NA	TGCAGTGCTAGATCCGACTGGGCGGGGAACAATGAGCAGTTCTTC	CSARSDWAGNNEQFF